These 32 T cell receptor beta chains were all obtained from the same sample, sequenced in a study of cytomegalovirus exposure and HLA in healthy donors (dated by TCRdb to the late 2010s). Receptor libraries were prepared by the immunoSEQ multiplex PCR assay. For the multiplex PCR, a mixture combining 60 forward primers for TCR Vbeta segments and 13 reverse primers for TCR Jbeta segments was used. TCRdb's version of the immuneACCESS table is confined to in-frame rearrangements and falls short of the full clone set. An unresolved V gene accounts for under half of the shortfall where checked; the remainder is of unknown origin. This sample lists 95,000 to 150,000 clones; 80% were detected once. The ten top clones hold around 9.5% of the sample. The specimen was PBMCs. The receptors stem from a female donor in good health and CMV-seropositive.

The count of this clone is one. CDR3 nucleotides: TGTGCCAGCAGTTTCGTCGGCTCTGGGGCCAACGTCCTGACTTTC. Translated: CASSFVGSGANVLTF. V and J are TRBV25-1 and TRBJ2-6, with D unresolved. V was trimmed by 5 bases and J by 0 bases, leaving 8 bases between them. The CDR3 spans 15 residues. The germline CDR1 and CDR2 sequences are MGHDK and SYGVNS.

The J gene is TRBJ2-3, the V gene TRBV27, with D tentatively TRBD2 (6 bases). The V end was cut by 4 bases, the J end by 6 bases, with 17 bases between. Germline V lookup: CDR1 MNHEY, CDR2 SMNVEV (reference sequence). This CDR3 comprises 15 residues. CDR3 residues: CASSSGLAGSDTQYF. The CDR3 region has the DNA TGTGCCAGCAGTTCGGGACTGGCGGGGTCGGATACGCAGTATTTT.

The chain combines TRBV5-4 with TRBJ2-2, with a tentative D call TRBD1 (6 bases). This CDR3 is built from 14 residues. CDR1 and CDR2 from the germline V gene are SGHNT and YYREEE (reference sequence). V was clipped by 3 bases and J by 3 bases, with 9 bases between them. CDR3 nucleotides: TGTGCCAGCAGCTCAGGGGTCGACACCGGGGAGCTGTTTTTT. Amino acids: CASSSGVDTGELFF.

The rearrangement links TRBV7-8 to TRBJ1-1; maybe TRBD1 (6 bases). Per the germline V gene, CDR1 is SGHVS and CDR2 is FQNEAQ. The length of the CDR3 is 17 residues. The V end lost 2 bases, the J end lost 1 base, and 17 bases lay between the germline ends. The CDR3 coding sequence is TGTGCCAGCAGCTTAAGCCAGGGGCCCTCTCAGAACACTGAAGCTTTCTTT. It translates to CASSLSQGPSQNTEAFF.

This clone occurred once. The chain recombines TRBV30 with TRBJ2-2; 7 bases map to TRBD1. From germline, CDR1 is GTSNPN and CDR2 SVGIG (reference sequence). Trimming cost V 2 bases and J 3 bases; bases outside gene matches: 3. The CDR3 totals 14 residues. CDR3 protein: CAWSLQGYTGELFF. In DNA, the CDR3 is TGTGCCTGGAGTCTACAGGGGTACACCGGGGAGCTGTTTTTT.

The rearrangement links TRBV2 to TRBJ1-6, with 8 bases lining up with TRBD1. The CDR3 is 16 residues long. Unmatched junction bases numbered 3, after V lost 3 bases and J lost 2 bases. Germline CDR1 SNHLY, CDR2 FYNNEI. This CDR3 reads CASSEQGAPYNSPLHF. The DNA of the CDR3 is TGTGCCAGCAGTGAGCAGGGGGCCCCCTATAATTCACCCCTCCACTTT.

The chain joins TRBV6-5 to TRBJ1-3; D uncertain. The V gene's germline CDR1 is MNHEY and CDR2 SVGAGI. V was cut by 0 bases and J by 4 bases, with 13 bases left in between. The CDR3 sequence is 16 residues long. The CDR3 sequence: CASSYSITESGNTIYF. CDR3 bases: TGTGCCAGCAGTTACTCGATAACAGAGTCAGGAAACACCATATATTTT.

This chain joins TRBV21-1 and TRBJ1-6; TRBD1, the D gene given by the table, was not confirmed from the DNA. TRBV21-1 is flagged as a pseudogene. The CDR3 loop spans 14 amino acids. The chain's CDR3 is CASRRDREDSPLHF. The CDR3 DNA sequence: TGTGCCAGCAGGCGGGACAGGGAAGATTCACCCCTCCACTTT.

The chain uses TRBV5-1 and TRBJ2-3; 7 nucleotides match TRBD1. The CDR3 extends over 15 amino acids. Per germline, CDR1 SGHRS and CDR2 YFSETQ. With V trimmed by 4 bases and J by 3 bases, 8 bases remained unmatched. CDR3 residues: CASSETGISTDTQYF. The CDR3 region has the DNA TGCGCCAGCAGCGAGACAGGGATTAGTACAGATACGCAGTATTTT.

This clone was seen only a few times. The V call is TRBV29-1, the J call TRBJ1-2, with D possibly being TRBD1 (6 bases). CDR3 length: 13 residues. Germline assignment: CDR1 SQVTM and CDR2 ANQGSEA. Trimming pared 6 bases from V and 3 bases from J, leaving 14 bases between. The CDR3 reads CSVNPGTHYGYTF. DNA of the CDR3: TGCAGCGTCAATCCCGGGACACACTATGGCTACACCTTC. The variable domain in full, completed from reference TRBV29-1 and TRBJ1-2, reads SAVISQKPSRDICQRGTSLTIQCQVDSQVTMMFWYRQQPGQSLTLIATANQGSEATYESGFVIDKFPISRPNLTFSTLTVSNMSPEDSSIYLCSVNPGTHYGYTFGSGTRLTVV.

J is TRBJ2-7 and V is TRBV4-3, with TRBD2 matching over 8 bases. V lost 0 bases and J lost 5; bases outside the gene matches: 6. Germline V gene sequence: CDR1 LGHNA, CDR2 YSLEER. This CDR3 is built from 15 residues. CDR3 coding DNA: TGCGCCAGCAGCCAAGATATGGCGGGGGGCAACGAGCAGTACTTC. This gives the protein CASSQDMAGGNEQYF.

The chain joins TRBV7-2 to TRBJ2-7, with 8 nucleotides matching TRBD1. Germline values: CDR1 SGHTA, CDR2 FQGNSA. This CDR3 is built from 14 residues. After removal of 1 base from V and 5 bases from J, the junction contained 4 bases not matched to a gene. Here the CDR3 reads CASSLEAGGHEQYF. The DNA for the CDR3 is TGTGCCAGCAGCTTAGAGGCAGGGGGCCACGAGCAGTACTTC.

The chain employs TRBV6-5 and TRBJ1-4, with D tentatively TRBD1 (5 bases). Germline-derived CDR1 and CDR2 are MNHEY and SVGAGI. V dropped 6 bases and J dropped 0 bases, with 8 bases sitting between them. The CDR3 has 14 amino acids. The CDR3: CASRGGATNEKLFF. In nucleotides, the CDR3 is TGTGCCAGCAGAGGAGGGGCAACTAATGAAAAACTGTTTTTT.

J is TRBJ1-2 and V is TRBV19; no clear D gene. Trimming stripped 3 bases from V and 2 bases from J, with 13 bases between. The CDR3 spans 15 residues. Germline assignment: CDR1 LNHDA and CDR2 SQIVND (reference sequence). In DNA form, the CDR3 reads TGTGCCAGTAGTATGTCCACCGAGGCAAACTATGGCTACACCTTC. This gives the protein CASSMSTEANYGYTF.

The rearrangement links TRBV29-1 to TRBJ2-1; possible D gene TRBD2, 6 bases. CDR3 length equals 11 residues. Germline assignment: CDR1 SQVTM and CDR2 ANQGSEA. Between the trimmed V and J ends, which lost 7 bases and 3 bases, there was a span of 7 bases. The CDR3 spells CSGTIYNEQFF. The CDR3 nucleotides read TGCAGCGGGACTATCTACAATGAGCAGTTCTTC.

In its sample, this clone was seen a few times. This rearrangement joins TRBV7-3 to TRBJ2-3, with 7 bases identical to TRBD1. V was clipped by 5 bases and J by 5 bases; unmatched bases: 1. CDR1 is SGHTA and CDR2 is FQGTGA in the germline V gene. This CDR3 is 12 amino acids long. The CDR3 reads CASSPGGDTQYF. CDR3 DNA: TGTGCCAGCAGCCCAGGGGGAGATACGCAGTATTTT.

The CDR3 coding sequence is TGTGCCAGCAGTTACAGCTTCACAGATACGCAGTATTTT. Residues: CASSYSFTDTQYF. The chain is built from TRBV6-5 and TRBJ2-3; D is uncertain. The V gene lost 2 bases and the J gene lost 2 bases, with 5 bases spanning the gap. The CDR3 consists of 13 residues. In germline, CDR1 is MNHEY, CDR2 SVGAGI.

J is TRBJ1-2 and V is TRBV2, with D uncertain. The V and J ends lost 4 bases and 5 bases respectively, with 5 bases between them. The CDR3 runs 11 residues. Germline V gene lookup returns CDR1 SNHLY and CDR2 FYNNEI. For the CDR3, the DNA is TGTGCCAGCAGTGTCCTATATGGCTACACCTTC. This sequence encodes CASSVLYGYTF.

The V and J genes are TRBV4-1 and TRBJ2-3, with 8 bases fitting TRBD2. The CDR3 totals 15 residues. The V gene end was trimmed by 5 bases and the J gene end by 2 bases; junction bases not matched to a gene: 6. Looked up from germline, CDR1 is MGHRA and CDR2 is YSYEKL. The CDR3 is CASSKLAVSTDTQYF. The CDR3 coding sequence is TGCGCCAGCAGCAAACTAGCGGTTTCCACAGATACGCAGTATTTT.

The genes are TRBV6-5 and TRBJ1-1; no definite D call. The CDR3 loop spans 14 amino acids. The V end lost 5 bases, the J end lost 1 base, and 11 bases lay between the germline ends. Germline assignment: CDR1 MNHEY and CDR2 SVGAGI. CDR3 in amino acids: CASSALSTNTEAFF. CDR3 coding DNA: TGTGCCAGCAGTGCACTATCAACGAACACTGAAGCTTTCTTT.

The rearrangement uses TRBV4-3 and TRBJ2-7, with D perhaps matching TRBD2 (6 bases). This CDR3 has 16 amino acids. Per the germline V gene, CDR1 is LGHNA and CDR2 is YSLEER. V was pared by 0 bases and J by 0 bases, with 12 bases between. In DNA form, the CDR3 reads TGCGCCAGCAGCCAAGATCAGTACGGGGGCTCCTACGAGCAGTACTTC. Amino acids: CASSQDQYGGSYEQYF.

Written as DNA, the CDR3 is TGTGCCAGCAGTCGAGGATTACAAGAGACCCAGTACTTC. This codes for CASSRGLQETQYF. This chain joins TRBV2 and TRBJ2-5; D is undetermined. Germline V gene lookup returns CDR1 SNHLY and CDR2 FYNNEI. Trimming pared 5 bases from V and 2 bases from J, leaving 9 bases between. The length of the CDR3 is 13 residues. The entire variable domain, with the rest obtained from reference TRBV2 and TRBJ2-5, is as follows: EPEVTQTPSHQVTQMGQEVILRCVPISNHLYFYWYRQILGQKVEFLVSFYNNEISEKSEIFDDQFSVERPDGSNFTLKIRSTKLEDSAMYFCASSRGLQETQYFGPGTRLLVL.

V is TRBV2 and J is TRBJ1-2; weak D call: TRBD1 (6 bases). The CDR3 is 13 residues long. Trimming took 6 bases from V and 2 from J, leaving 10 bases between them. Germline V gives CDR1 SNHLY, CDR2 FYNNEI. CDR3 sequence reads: CASRDSFNYGYTF. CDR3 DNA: TGTGCCAGCAGGGACAGTTTCAACTATGGCTACACCTTC.

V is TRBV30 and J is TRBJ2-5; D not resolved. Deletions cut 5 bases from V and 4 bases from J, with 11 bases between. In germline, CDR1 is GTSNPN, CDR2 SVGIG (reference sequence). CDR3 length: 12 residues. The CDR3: CAWVARRETQYF. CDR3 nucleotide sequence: TGTGCCTGGGTTGCAAGGAGAGAGACCCAGTACTTC. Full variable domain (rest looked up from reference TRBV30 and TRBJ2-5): SQTIHQWPATLVQPVGSPLSLECTVEGTSNPNLYWYRQAAGRGLQLLFYSVGIGQISSEVPQNLSASRPQDRQFILSSKKLLLSDSGFYLCAWVARRETQYFGPGTRLLVL.

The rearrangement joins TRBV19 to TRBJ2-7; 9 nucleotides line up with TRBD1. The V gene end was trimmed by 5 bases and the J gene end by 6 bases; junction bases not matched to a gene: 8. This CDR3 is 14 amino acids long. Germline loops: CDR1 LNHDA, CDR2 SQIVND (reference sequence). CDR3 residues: CASSSTGQGVEQYF. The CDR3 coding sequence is TGTGCCAGTAGTTCGACGGGACAGGGAGTCGAGCAGTACTTC.

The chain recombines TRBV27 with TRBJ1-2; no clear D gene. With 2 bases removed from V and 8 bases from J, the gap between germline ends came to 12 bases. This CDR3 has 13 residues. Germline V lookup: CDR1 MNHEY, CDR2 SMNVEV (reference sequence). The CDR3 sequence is CASSLRGVSGYTF. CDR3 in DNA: TGTGCCAGCAGTTTACGGGGAGTTTCCGGCTACACCTTC.

In DNA, the CDR3 is TGTGCCAGCAGCTTGCGGGGCCCTGGGAGCACAGATACGCAGTATTTT. Its translation: CASSLRGPGSTDTQYF. The rearrangement links TRBV7-2 to TRBJ2-3; maybe TRBD2 (6 bases). There are 16 residues in the CDR3. Between the trimmed V and J ends, which lost 3 bases and 0 bases, there was a span of 13 bases. Germline CDR1 reads SGHTA; CDR2 reads FQGNSA.

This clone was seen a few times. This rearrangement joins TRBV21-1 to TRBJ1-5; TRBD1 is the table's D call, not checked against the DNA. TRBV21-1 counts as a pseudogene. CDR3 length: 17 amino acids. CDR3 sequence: CASSKALGTGHSQPQHF. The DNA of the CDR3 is TGTGCCAGCAGCAAAGCGTTGGGGACAGGGCACAGTCAGCCCCAGCATTTT.

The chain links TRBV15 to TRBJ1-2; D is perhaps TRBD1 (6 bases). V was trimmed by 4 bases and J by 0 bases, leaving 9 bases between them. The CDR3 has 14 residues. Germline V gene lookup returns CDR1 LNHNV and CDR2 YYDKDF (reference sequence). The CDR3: CATSIRQANYGYTF. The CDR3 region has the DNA TGTGCCACCAGCATCCGACAGGCTAACTATGGCTACACCTTC.

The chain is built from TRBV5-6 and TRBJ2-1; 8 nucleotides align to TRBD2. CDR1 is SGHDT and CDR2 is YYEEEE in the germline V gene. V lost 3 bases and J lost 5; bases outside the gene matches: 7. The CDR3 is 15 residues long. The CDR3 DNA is TGTGCCAGCAGCTCTCGGGGGGGACACGACAATGAGCAGTTCTTC. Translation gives CASSSRGGHDNEQFF.

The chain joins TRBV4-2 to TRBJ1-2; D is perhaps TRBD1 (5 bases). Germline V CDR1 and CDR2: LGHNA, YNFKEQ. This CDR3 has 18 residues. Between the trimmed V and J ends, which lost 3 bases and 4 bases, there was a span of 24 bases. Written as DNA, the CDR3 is TGTGCCAGCAGCCAGGAATCTTTGGGGCAAGCTTCATTCTATGGCTACACCTTC. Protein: CASSQESLGQASFYGYTF.

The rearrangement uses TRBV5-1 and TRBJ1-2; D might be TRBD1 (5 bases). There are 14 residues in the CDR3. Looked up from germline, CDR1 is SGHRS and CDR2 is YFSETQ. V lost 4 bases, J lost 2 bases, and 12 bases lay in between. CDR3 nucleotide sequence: TGCGCCAGCAGCGCGACAGAGAGCAACTATGGCTACACCTTC. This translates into CASSATESNYGYTF. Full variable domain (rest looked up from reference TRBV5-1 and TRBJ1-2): KAGVTQTPRYLIKTRGQQVTLSCSPISGHRSVSWYQQTPGQGLQFLFEYFSETQRNKGNFPGRFSGRQFSNSRSEMNVSTLELGDSALYLCASSATESNYGYTFGSGTRLTVV.